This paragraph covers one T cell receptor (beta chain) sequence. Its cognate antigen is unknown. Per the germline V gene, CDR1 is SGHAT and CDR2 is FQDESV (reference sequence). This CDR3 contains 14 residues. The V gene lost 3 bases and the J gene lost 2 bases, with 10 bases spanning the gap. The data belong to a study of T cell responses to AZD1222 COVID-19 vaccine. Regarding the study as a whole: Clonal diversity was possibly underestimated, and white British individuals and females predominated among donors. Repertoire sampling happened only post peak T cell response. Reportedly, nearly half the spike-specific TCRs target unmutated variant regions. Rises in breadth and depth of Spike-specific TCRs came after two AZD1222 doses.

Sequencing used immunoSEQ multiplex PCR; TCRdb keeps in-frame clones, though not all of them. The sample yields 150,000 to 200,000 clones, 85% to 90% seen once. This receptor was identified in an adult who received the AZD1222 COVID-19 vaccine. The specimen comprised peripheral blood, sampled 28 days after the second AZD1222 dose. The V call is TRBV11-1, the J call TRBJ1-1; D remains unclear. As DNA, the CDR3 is TGTGCCAGCAGCTTCGTCACCGGAAACACTGAAGCTTTCTTT. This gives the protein CASSFVTGNTEAFF.